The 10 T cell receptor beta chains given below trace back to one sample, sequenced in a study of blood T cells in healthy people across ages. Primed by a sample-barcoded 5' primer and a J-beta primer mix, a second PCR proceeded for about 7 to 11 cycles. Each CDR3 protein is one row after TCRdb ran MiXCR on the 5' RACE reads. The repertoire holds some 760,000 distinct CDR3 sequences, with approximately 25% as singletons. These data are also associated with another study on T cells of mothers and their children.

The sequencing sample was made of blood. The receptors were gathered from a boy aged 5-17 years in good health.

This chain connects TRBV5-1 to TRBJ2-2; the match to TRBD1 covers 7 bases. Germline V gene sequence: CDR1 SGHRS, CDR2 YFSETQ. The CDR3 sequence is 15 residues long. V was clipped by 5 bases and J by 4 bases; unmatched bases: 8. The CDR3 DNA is TGCGCCAGCAGGCCTACCCCAGGGGGCACCGGGGAGCTGTTTTTT. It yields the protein CASRPTPGGTGELFF.

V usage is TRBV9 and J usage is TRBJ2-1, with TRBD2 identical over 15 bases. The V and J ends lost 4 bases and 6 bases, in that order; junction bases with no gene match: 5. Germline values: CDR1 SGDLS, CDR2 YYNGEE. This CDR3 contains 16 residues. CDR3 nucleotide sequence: TGTGCCAGCAGCCCCTGGACTAGCGGGGGGGCCAATGAGCAGTTCTTC. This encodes CASSPWTSGGANEQFF.

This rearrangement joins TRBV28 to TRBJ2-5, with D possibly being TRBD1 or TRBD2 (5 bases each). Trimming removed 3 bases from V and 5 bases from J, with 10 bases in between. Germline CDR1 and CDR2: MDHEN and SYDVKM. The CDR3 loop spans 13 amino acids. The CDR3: CASSFGGSETQYF. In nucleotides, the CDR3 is TGTGCCAGCAGTTTTGGGGGTTCGGAGACCCAGTACTTC. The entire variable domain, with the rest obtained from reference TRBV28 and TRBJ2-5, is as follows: DVKVTQSSRYLVKRTGEKVFLECVQDMDHENMFWYRQDPGLGLRLIYFSYDVKMKEKGDIPEGYSVSREKKERFSLILESASTNQTSMYLCASSFGGSETQYFGPGTRLLVL.

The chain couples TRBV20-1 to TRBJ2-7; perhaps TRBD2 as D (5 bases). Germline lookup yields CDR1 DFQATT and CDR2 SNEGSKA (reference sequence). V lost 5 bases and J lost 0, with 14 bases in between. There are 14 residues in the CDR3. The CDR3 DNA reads TGCAGTGCTCGAGGACTTACGAGCTCCTACGAGCAGTACTTC. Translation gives CSARGLTSSYEQYF.

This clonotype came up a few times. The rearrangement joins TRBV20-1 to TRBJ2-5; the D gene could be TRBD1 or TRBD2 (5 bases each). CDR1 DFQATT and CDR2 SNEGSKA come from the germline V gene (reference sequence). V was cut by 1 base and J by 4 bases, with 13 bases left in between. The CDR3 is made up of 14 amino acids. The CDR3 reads CSARVGRARETQYF. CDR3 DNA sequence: TGCAGTGCTAGAGTGGGGCGGGCGCGAGAGACCCAGTACTTC.

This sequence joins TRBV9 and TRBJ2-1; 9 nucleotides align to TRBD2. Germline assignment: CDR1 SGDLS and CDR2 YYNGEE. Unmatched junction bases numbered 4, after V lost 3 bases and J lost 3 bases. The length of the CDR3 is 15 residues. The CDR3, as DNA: TGTGCCAGCAGCGGTAGCGGGGGCGTCTACAATGAGCAGTTCTTC. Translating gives CASSGSGGVYNEQFF.

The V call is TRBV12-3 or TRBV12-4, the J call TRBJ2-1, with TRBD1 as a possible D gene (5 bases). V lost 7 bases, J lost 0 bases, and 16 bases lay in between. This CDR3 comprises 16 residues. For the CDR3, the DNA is TGTGCCAGCAACGATAAGGGGCGGAGCTCCTACAATGAGCAGTTCTTC. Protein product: CASNDKGRSSYNEQFF.

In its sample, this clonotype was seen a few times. This CDR3 is CASSLGPDAGELFF. The CDR3 bases are TGCGCCAGCAGCCTTGGGCCCGACGCCGGGGAGCTGTTTTTT. The chain combines TRBV4-3 with TRBJ2-2; D remains ambiguous. Germline-derived CDR1 and CDR2 are LGHNA and YSLEER. V was pared by 4 bases and J by 6 bases, with 12 bases between. The CDR3 is 14 residues long.

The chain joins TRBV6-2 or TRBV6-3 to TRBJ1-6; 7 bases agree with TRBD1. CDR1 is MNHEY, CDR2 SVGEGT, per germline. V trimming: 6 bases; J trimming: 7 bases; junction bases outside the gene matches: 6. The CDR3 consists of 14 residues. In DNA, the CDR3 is TGTGCCAGCAGCCCGGGACAGCGCAATTCACCCCTCCACTTT. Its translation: CASSPGQRNSPLHF.

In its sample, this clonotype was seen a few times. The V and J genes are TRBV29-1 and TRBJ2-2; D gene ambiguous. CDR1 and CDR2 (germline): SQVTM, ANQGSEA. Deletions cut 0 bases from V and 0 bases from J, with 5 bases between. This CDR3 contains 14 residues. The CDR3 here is CSVEDRPNTGELFF. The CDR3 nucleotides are TGCAGCGTTGAAGATCGACCGAACACCGGGGAGCTGTTTTTT.